The subject of this entry is one T cell receptor beta chain. V was pared by 7 bases and J by 2 bases, with 10 bases between. This CDR3 contains 13 residues. Germline loops: CDR1 KGHDR, CDR2 SFDVKD. The data stem from a study of blood T cell repertoires in COVID-19. The overall study: Sample material is recorded as cDNA or gDNA derived from T cells, B-cell-depleted T cells, or PBMCs.

Profiled with immunoSEQ multiplex PCR; TCRdb holds only in-frame clones, not every one. In the table there are hundreds of thousands of clones, 88% of which are singletons. V and J are TRBV24-1 and TRBJ1-2; D is unresolved. Material for sequencing was peripheral blood. The receptor's source is a middle-aged woman who had recovered from COVID-19. The CDR3 bases are TGTGCCACCAGCCCGCACAGCAACTATGGCTACACCTTC. This encodes CATSPHSNYGYTF.